Presented here are 2 T cell receptor beta chains from one specimen sequenced in a study of patients and donors after allogeneic stem cell transplantation. TCRdb fed the RT-PCR reads into MiXCR, producing one record per CDR3 protein. The data contain about 960,000 distinct CDR3 sequences, about a sixth of them singletons. The sample consisted of blood, either unsorted or a sorted T cell fraction (not recorded which). The receptors were gathered from a human donor who was either an allogeneic HSCT recipient or a stem cell or donor lymphocyte infusion donor (not recorded which). It is not recorded whose cells these are; they may come from a transplant donor.

J is TRBJ1-1 and V is TRBV30; unclear D gene. The germline gives CDR1 GTSNPN, CDR2 SVGIG (reference sequence). This CDR3 spans 11 amino acids. V was cut by 6 bases and J by 1 base, with 6 bases left in between. CDR3 nucleotide sequence: TGTGCCTGCGGTGCGAACACTGAAGCTTTCTTT. It translates to CACGANTEAFF.

This chain joins TRBV12-3 or TRBV12-4 and TRBJ2-1, with D tentatively TRBD1 (6 bases). The CDR3 covers 11 residues. Trimming removed 10 bases at V and 15 bases at J, with 19 bases between. In DNA form, the CDR3 reads TGTGCCACTTCTAGGGGGAGAATACCGTTCTTC. This sequence encodes CATSRGRIPFF.